This T cell receptor beta chain was observed in a study of neoadjuvant anti-PD-1 for oral cavity cancer. Background on the study: Nivolumab at 3 mg/kg was mostly given biweekly, three to four doses, pre-surgery.

Sample time point: after neoadjuvant nivolumab, at surgical resection. The patients had HPV-negative, locally advanced oral cavity squamous cell carcinoma. Analysis of PBMCs was direct, with no culture step. The CDR3 spans 14 residues. V was clipped by 0 bases and J by 0 bases, with 9 bases between them. Germline V gene sequence: CDR1 GTSNPN, CDR2 SVGIG (reference sequence). TCRdb keeps only in-frame clones here, not all; method: immunoSEQ multiplex PCR. The table lists about 68,000 clones, 85% of them singletons. The rearrangement uses TRBV30 and TRBJ2-7, with no clear D. Sequencing was performed on PBMCs, taken after nivolumab (anti-PD-1) treatment. This receptor was obtained from a person aged 35 to 85 with oral cavity squamous cell carcinoma. The CDR3: CAWSVIPSSYEQYF. CDR3 in DNA: TGTGCCTGGAGTGTTATACCTAGCTCCTACGAGCAGTACTTC.